This T cell receptor beta chain was recorded in a study of spatial heterogeneity in lung cancer. Overall study findings and caveats: Counts that tracked tumor mutation counts were those of expanded intratumoral alpha and beta TCRs. It was estimated that coverage of tumor T cells reached around 6.3% for alpha chains and 13% for beta chains.

The ends were cut back, 6 bases at V and 0 bases at J, with 12 bases in the middle. Germline assignment: CDR1 GTSNPN and CDR2 SVGIG (reference sequence). CDR3 length equals 14 residues. TCRdb reprocessed the 5' RACE reads with MiXCR, giving one entry per CDR3 protein. The sample consists of around 8,100 distinct CDR3 sequences, 14% of them appearing once. Documented time point: sample taken at primary tumor resection. The cohort: roughly 72 early-stage, untreated non-small cell lung cancer patients. The table lists this clonotype with many counts. Its antigen is currently unknown. The chain recombines TRBV30 with TRBJ1-3, with D tentatively TRBD1 (5 bases). The source of this sequence is a female donor with early-stage non-small cell lung cancer. Sequenced here: lung tumor tissue, sampled at surgery. The CDR3 bases are TGTGCCTGCAGACAGAGGAGCTCTGGAAACACCATATATTTT. It codes for CACRQRSSGNTIYF.